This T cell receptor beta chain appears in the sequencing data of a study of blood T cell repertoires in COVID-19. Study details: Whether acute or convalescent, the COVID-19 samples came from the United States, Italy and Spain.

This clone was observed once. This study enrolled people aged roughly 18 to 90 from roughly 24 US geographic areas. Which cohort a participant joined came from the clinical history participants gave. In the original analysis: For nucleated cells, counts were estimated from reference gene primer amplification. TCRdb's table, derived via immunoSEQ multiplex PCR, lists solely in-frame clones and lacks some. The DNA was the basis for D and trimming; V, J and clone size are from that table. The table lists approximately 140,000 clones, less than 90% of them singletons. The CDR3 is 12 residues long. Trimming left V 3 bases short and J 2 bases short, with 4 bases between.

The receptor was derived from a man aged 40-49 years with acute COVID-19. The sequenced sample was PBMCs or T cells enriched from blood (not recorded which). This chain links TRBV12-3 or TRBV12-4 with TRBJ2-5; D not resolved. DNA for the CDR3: TGTGCCAGCAGTTTCAGTCAAGAGACCCAGTACTTC. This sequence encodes CASSFSQETQYF.